This TCR beta chain appears in the sequencing data of a study of T cell changes during pregnancy in multiple sclerosis. The CDR3 consists of 17 residues. Losses at the gene ends were 5 bases for V and 0 bases for J; bases not matched to a gene: 12. Germline V gene lookup returns CDR1 SGHDT and CDR2 YYEEEE. Sequenced by immunoSEQ multiplex PCR; TCRdb stores in-frame clones only, minus some. The repertoire consists of 45,000 to 65,000 clones, with around 90% occurring once and the leading ten covering 0.5%. The sequencing used CD4+ T cells from peripheral blood mononuclear cells, collected in the third trimester of pregnancy. The sequence was obtained from a female donor with multiple sclerosis, enrolled in a pregnancy study. This rearrangement joins TRBV5-6 to TRBJ1-2; TRBD1 aligns across 8 bases. DNA for the CDR3: TGTGCCAGCAGTTCCCTCGGAGGGACAGGAGCTAACTATGGCTACACCTTC. The encoded protein is CASSSLGGTGANYGYTF. The variable domain in full, with the rest retrieved from reference TRBV5-6 and TRBJ1-2, is DAGVTQSPTHLIKTRGQQVTLRCSPKSGHDTVSWYQQALGQGPQFIFQYYEEEERQRGNFPDRFSGHQFPNYSSELNVNALLLGDSALYLCASSSLGGTGANYGYTFGSGTRLTVV.